This entry lists 25 T cell receptor beta chains sequenced from one sample in a study of T cell responses to AZD1222 COVID-19 vaccine. The table came from immunoSEQ multiplex PCR; TCRdb's copy has only in-frame clones and leaves some out. The table includes 110,000 or so clones, about 90% detected once. Specimen: peripheral blood, collected 28 days after the second AZD1222 dose. The receptors stem from an adult who received the AZD1222 COVID-19 vaccine.

This chain links TRBV19 with TRBJ2-3; 11 bases line up with TRBD1. Losses at the gene ends were 5 bases for V and 13 bases for J; bases not matched to a gene: 11. Germline CDR1 and CDR2: LNHDA and SQIVND (reference sequence). The CDR3 is 14 amino acids. The CDR3 protein is CASSEGQGGSEKYF. In DNA, the CDR3 is TGTGCCAGTAGTGAGGGACAGGGGGGCTCTGAGAAGTATTTT.

The chain links TRBV28 to TRBJ1-2, with 7 bases lining up with TRBD1. The ends lost 2 bases at V and 5 bases at J; junction bases unmatched: 8. The CDR3 totals 15 residues. Germline values: CDR1 MDHEN, CDR2 SYDVKM. This chain's CDR3 is CASSLTRGREYGYTF. As DNA, the CDR3 is TGTGCCAGCAGTTTAACGAGGGGGCGTGAATATGGCTACACCTTC.

This sequence joins TRBV6-5 and TRBJ2-7; D gene unclear. Trimming removed 8 bases at V and 3 bases at J, with 14 bases between. Per the germline V gene, CDR1 is MNHEY and CDR2 is SVGAGI. The CDR3 contains 13 residues. CDR3 loop: CASRRGLHYEQYF. CDR3 nucleotide sequence: TGTGCCAGCCGACGTGGCCTACACTACGAGCAGTACTTC.

This clone was observed once. The chain recombines TRBV18 with TRBJ2-5, with 9 bases aligning to TRBD1. The V gene end was trimmed by 3 bases and the J gene end by 0 bases; junction bases not matched to a gene: 20. This CDR3 spans 21 amino acids. Looked up from germline, CDR1 is KGHSH and CDR2 is LQKENI. The DNA for the CDR3 is TGTGCCAGCTCACCTCTCAAAAGACTGCCGGGACAGGGATCTAACCAAGAGACCCAGTACTTC. This encodes CASSPLKRLPGQGSNQETQYF. The whole variable domain, filled in from reference TRBV18 and TRBJ2-5, reads NAGVMQNPRHLVRRRGQEARLRCSPMKGHSHVYWYRQLPEEGLKFMVYLQKENIIDESGMPKERFSAEFPKEGPSILRIQQVVRGDSAAYFCASSPLKRLPGQGSNQETQYFGPGTRLLVL.

V gene TRBV9 combines with J gene TRBJ2-3, with no clear D. V lost 0 bases and J lost 2, with 1 base in between. Germline V gene data show CDR1 as SGDLS and CDR2 as YYNGEE. The CDR3 totals 12 residues. The CDR3, as DNA: TGTGCCAGCAGCGTAGTCACAGATACGCAGTATTTT. Protein: CASSVVTDTQYF.

The chain is built from TRBV2 and TRBJ1-4; D ambiguous. V was shortened by 7 bases and J by 5 bases, with 20 bases between the two germline ends. The CDR3 is 16 residues long. CDR1 and CDR2 from the germline V gene are SNHLY and FYNNEI. CDR3 coding DNA: TGTGCCAGCACTCGATCCCTTATACGGGAGAATGAAAAACTGTTTTTT. Translated: CASTRSLIRENEKLFF.

J is TRBJ2-7 and V is TRBV5-6; D is unclear. Between the trimmed V and J ends, which lost 0 bases and 2 bases, there was a span of 3 bases. CDR1 and CDR2 (germline): SGHDT, YYEEEE. This CDR3 spans 12 amino acids. CDR3 sequence: CASSLAPYEQYF. The DNA for the CDR3 is TGTGCCAGCAGCTTGGCCCCCTACGAGCAGTACTTC.

The chain combines TRBV7-2 with TRBJ1-2; TRBD1 agrees at 7 bases. Germline V lookup: CDR1 SGHTA, CDR2 FQGNSA. J gave up 7 bases and V 3 bases, and 5 bases lay outside the gene matches. There are 13 residues in the CDR3. CDR3 amino acids: CASSFEGAGGYTF. CDR3 coding DNA: TGTGCCAGCAGCTTTGAGGGGGCCGGTGGCTACACCTTC.

Of note for this clone: Other DNA sequences in this sample translate to the same CDR3. This chain connects TRBV11-2 to TRBJ1-2; D ambiguous. V was clipped by 1 base and J by 4 bases, with 4 bases between them. CDR1 is SGHAT, CDR2 FQNNGV, per germline. This CDR3 is built from 12 residues. The CDR3 is CASSLGSYGYTF. CDR3 coding DNA: TGTGCCAGCAGCTTAGGAAGCTATGGCTACACCTTC. Filled out from reference TRBV11-2 and TRBJ1-2, the complete variable domain reads EAGVAQSPRYKIIEKRQSVAFWCNPISGHATLYWYQQILGQGPKLLIQFQNNGVVDDSQLPKDRFSAERLKGVDSTLKIQPAKLEDSAVYLCASSLGSYGYTFGSGTRLTVV.

The V gene is TRBV7-3, the J gene TRBJ1-3; TRBD1 might be the D (6 bases). The CDR3 covers 14 residues. Germline loops: CDR1 SGHTA, CDR2 FQGTGA. With 6 bases removed from V and 4 bases from J, the gap between germline ends came to 13 bases. The CDR3 DNA reads TGTGCCAGCAGTCCAACAGGGTTGGGAAACACCATATATTTT. Encoded protein: CASSPTGLGNTIYF.

This chain joins TRBV7-9 and TRBJ1-3; D is unclear. V lost 1 base, J lost 0 bases, and 7 bases lay in between. This CDR3 is built from 15 residues. CDR1 is SEHNR and CDR2 is FQNEAQ in the germline V gene (reference sequence). CDR3 amino acids: CASSLGSTSGNTIYF. CDR3 in DNA: TGTGCCAGCAGCTTAGGGAGCACCTCTGGAAACACCATATATTTT.

V gene TRBV7-9 combines with J gene TRBJ2-1; no firm D call. Per the germline V gene, CDR1 is SEHNR and CDR2 is FQNEAQ (reference sequence). Trimming removed 7 bases at V and 0 bases at J, with 7 bases between. The CDR3 sequence is 13 residues long. CDR3: CASIGNSYNEQFF. DNA for the CDR3: TGTGCCAGCATAGGGAACTCCTACAATGAGCAGTTCTTC.

This clone was seen a few times. J is TRBJ2-1 and V is TRBV19, with TRBD2 identical over 10 bases. V lost 7 bases to trimming and J lost 5 bases; unmatched junction nucleotides: 8. The CDR3 consists of 15 residues. Germline values: CDR1 LNHDA, CDR2 SQIVND (reference sequence). The CDR3 region has the DNA TGTGCCAGTACCTGGAGGACTAGCGGCAACAATGAGCAGTTCTTC. This sequence encodes CASTWRTSGNNEQFF. The entire variable domain, with the rest obtained from reference TRBV19 and TRBJ2-1, is as follows: DGGITQSPKYLFRKEGQNVTLSCEQNLNHDAMYWYRQDPGQGLRLIYYSQIVNDFQKGDIAEGYSVSREKKESFPLTVTSAQKNPTAFYLCASTWRTSGNNEQFFGPGTRLTVL.

J is TRBJ1-6 and V is TRBV6-5, with D possibly matching TRBD1 (5 bases). The CDR3 contains 15 residues. Looked up from germline, CDR1 is MNHEY and CDR2 is SVGAGI. Trimming shortened V by 0 bases and J by 5 bases, and 8 bases separated the two germline ends. DNA of the CDR3: TGTGCCAGCAGTTACTCAGGACATAATAATTCACCCCTCCACTTT. Protein: CASSYSGHNNSPLHF.

The rearrangement uses TRBV9 and TRBJ1-4; tentatively, D is TRBD1 (6 bases). Trimming removed 0 bases from V and 7 bases from J, with 10 bases in between. The germline CDR1 and CDR2 sequences are SGDLS and YYNGEE. The CDR3 runs 14 residues. For the CDR3, the DNA is TGTGCCAGCAGCGTAGTACAGGGAACTGAAAAACTGTTTTTT. This translates into CASSVVQGTEKLFF.

The chain is built from TRBV2 and TRBJ1-5; D may be TRBD1 (5 bases). CDR1 and CDR2 from the germline V gene are SNHLY and FYNNEI. The CDR3 loop spans 13 amino acids. Trimming took off 4 bases at V and 4 bases at J, with 8 bases between the two ends. The DNA for the CDR3 is TGTGCCAGCAGTGGGGACGGTAATCAGCCCCAGCATTTT. Translating it yields CASSGDGNQPQHF.

The rearrangement joins TRBV27 to TRBJ1-1; 7 nucleotides match TRBD1. Germline CDR1 reads MNHEY; CDR2 reads SMNVEV (reference sequence). V was pared by 5 bases and J by 6 bases, with 9 bases of the junction left unmatched. The CDR3 is 14 residues long. CDR3 protein: CASSPRDRFAEAFF. Here the CDR3 DNA reads TGTGCCAGCAGTCCCCGGGACAGATTCGCTGAAGCTTTCTTT.

J is TRBJ1-1 and V is TRBV7-9; 8 bases agree with TRBD1. Trimming removed 8 bases from V and 0 bases from J; junction bases left unmatched: 5. The CDR3 consists of 14 residues. The germline gives CDR1 SEHNR, CDR2 FQNEAQ (reference sequence). This CDR3 reads CASGDRMVNTEAFF. CDR3 bases: TGTGCCAGCGGGGACAGGATGGTGAACACTGAAGCTTTCTTT.

V is TRBV12-5 and J is TRBJ1-1; no clear D gene. V gave up 3 bases and J gave up 4 bases, with 6 bases separating them. The CDR3 has 12 amino acids. The germline V gene has CDR1 LGHNT and CDR2 FRNRAP. CDR3 in amino acids: CASGFWGTEAFF. CDR3 in DNA: TGTGCTAGTGGTTTTTGGGGCACTGAAGCTTTCTTT.

The rearrangement links TRBV30 to TRBJ2-1; possible D gene TRBD1, 6 bases. Germline CDR1 and CDR2: GTSNPN and SVGIG (reference sequence). The length of the CDR3 is 12 residues. The V end lost 0 bases, the J end lost 13 bases, and 13 bases lay between the germline ends. The CDR3 coding sequence is TGTGCCTGGAGTGTCAGGGGCGGTGGCCAGTTCTTC. The encoded protein is CAWSVRGGGQFF.

The chain joins TRBV3-1 (or the pseudogene TRBV3-2) to TRBJ1-2; D call uncertain. The CDR3 consists of 14 residues. In germline, CDR1 is LGHDT, CDR2 YNNKEL (reference sequence). Trimming took off 4 bases at V and 1 base at J, with 10 bases between the two ends. The CDR3 DNA follows: TGTGCCAGCAGCCGAGACATCTTTAACTATGGCTACACCTTC. Residues: CASSRDIFNYGYTF.

V and J are TRBV5-1 and TRBJ1-2; D unclear. This CDR3 spans 14 amino acids. Trimming left V 4 bases short and J 2 bases short, with 12 bases between. Looked up from germline, CDR1 is SGHRS and CDR2 is YFSETQ. The CDR3 sequence: CASSPSEGNYGYTF. The CDR3 DNA reads as TGCGCCAGCAGCCCGTCTGAAGGGAACTATGGCTACACCTTC.

The chain has TRBV29-1 and TRBJ1-5; no reliable D call. Germline CDR1 and CDR2: SQVTM and ANQGSEA. The CDR3 runs to 13 residues. V was clipped by 5 bases and J by 3 bases, with 11 bases between them. This chain's CDR3 is CSVLIDPNQPQHF. Written as DNA, the CDR3 is TGCAGCGTTCTAATAGACCCCAATCAGCCCCAGCATTTT.

This clone appeared a few times. The V and J genes are TRBV10-3 and TRBJ1-1, with a possible D match to TRBD1 (6 bases). Trimming left V 0 bases short and J 2 bases short, with 7 bases between. The CDR3 contains 14 residues. Germline CDR1 reads ENHRY; CDR2 reads SYGVKD. CDR3 protein: CAISESQGNTEAFF. CDR3 coding DNA: TGTGCCATCAGTGAGTCACAGGGCAACACTGAAGCTTTCTTT.

This clone was counted a few times. The V and J genes are TRBV5-8 and TRBJ2-5; weak D call: TRBD1 (5 bases). Trimming left V 7 bases short and J 2 bases short, with 24 bases between. The V gene's germline CDR1 is SGHTS and CDR2 YDEGEE. The CDR3 spans 17 residues. The CDR3 region is CASSPGAQGPFQETQYF. DNA for the CDR3: TGTGCCAGCTCCCCTGGGGCCCAGGGTCCCTTTCAAGAGACCCAGTACTTC.